This T cell receptor beta chain stems from a study of blood T cells in healthy people across ages. Findings of the study overall: The unknown donor CMV status may have confounded expanded clonotype changes.

The use of a sample-barcoded 5' primer and a J-beta primer mix characterized a second PCR of about 7 to 12 cycles. Each cDNA molecule carried a tag from a template-switch adaptor that contained 12 random nucleotides. One entry per CDR3 protein, called by TCRdb with MiXCR from the 5' RACE reads. The sample lists hundreds of thousands of distinct CDR3 sequences, over 40% occurring once. V shed 4 bases and J 6 bases; nucleotides not matched to a gene: 9. The CDR3 is 15 amino acids. The germline V gene has CDR1 MGHRA and CDR2 YSYEKL. The sample holds many counts of this clonotype. The antigen is unknown. Sequencing was carried out using blood. The sequence was collected from an elderly woman in good health. This chain links TRBV4-1 with TRBJ2-5; 9 nucleotides agree with TRBD1. This CDR3 reads CASSRNTGGAKTQYF. In DNA, the CDR3 is TGCGCCAGCAGCCGCAATACAGGGGGCGCAAAGACCCAGTACTTC.